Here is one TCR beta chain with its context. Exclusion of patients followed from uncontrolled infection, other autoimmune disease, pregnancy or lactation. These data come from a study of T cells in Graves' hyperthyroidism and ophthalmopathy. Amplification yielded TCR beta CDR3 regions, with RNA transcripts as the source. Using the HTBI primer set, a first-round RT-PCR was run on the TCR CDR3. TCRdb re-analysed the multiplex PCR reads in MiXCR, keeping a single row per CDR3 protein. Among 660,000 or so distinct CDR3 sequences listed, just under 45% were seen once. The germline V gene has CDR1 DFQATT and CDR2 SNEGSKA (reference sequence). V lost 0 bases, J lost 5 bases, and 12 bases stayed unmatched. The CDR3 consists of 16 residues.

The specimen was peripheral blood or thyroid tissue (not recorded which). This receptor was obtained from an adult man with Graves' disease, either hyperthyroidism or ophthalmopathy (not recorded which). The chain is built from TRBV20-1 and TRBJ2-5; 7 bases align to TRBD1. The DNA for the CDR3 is TGCAGTGCTAGAGATCCTTGGCAGGGGGTTTGGGAGACCCAGTACTTC. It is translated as CSARDPWQGVWETQYF.